The sequence of this T cell receptor (beta chain) was determined in a study of OX40 agonist ivuxolimab in advanced cancers. The repertoire was sequenced with immunoSEQ multiplex PCR; TCRdb's copy has only in-frame clones and lacks some. The sample includes about 85,000 clones, roughly 84% seen only once; the top ten take approximately 0.3%. The germline V and J ends were trimmed by 4 bases and 3 bases, with 16 bases remaining between them. This CDR3 has 16 residues. Germline V gives CDR1 SGHRS, CDR2 YFSETQ. The receptor was derived from an adult with an advanced solid tumor such as melanoma, head and neck, liver or kidney cancer. The starting material was CD4+ or CD8+ T cells sorted from blood, obtained in a trial of the OX40 agonist ivuxolimab. J is TRBJ2-2 and V is TRBV5-1; D is possibly TRBD1 (7 bases). CDR3 amino acids: CASSLTGEVDTGELFF. CDR3 sequence (DNA): TGCGCCAGCAGCCTTACAGGGGAGGTCGACACCGGGGAGCTGTTTTTT.